This T cell receptor beta chain was obtained from a study of control samples from healthy donors and cancer patients. Germline V lookup: CDR1 KGHSH, CDR2 LQKENI. The CDR3 runs 12 residues. Trimming left V 2 bases short and J 5 bases short, with 5 bases between. Measured with immunoSEQ multiplex PCR; TCRdb has only the in-frame clones, and not every one. Of 100,000 to 150,000 clones listed, roughly 91% are singletons. The sample consisted of PBMCs. This chain joins TRBV18 and TRBJ2-3, with D hard to call. The receptor was isolated from a man over 45 with head and neck cancer. CDR3 loop: CASSPSIDTQYF. CDR3 bases: TGTGCCAGCTCACCATCTATAGATACGCAGTATTTT.